The T cell receptor (beta chain) described here comes from a study of OX40 agonist ivuxolimab in advanced cancers. In the study overall: Ivuxolimab is a fully human IgG2 antibody that activates OX40 (CD134). Participants could have had prior anti-PD-1, anti-PD-L1 or anti-CTLA-4 therapy, and less than 45% had some. General study results and limits: Low normalized T-cell clonal expansion also characterized some of the nonresponders.

Repertoires were generated with immunoSEQ multiplex PCR, while TCRdb's copy carries only in-frame clones and drops some. The data show some 47,000 clones, around 74% seen once. As regards this clone: Its antigen is undetermined.

V was cut by 2 bases and J by 8 bases, with 12 bases left in between. The CDR3 runs 14 residues. The germline V gene encodes CDR1 MNHEY and CDR2 SVGAGI. The sample here was CD4+ or CD8+ T cells sorted from blood, taken in a trial of the OX40 agonist ivuxolimab. This TCR derives from an adult with an advanced solid tumor such as melanoma, head and neck, liver or kidney cancer. The chain employs TRBV6-5 and TRBJ1-4; D perhaps matches TRBD1 (5 bases). CDR3 DNA sequence: TGTGCCAGCAGTTACGCGGGACCCGAAGAAAAACTGTTTTTT. This translates into CASSYAGPEEKLFF.